The entry below gives a single TCR beta chain sequence along with its context. The record originates from a study of control samples from healthy donors and cancer patients. Germline V gene lookup returns CDR1 KGHDR and CDR2 SFDVKD. V lost 0 bases, J lost 0 bases, and 11 bases lay in between. The CDR3 covers 17 residues. The data were produced by immunoSEQ multiplex PCR, yet TCRdb's version contains in-frame clones alone and is incomplete. The profile shows approximately 170,000 clones, more than 85% of them singletons. The rearrangement links TRBV24-1 to TRBJ2-1; D might be TRBD1 or TRBD2, each matching 5 bases. Sequenced: blood. The source of this sequence is a woman aged 25 to 39 in good health. The CDR3 loop reads CATSDLSGLGSYNEQFF. The DNA of the CDR3 is TGTGCCACCAGTGATTTGTCGGGGCTAGGCTCCTACAATGAGCAGTTCTTC.